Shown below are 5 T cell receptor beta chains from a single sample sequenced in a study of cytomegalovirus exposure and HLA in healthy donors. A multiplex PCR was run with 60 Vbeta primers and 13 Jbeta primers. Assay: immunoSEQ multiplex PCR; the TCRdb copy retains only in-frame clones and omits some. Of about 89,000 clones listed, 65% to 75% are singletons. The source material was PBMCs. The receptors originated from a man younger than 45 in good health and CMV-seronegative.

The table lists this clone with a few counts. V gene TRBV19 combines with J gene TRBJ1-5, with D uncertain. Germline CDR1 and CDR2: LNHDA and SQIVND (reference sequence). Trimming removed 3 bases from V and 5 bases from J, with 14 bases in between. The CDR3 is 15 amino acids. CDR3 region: CASSIFRTRDQPQHF. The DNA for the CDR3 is TGTGCCAGTAGTATTTTTCGCACCCGAGATCAGCCCCAGCATTTT.

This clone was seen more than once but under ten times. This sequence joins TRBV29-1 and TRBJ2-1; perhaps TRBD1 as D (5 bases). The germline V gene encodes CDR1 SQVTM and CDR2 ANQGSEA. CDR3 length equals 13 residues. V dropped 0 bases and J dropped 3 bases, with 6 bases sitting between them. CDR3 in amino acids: CSVEERGYNEQFF. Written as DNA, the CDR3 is TGCAGCGTTGAAGAAAGGGGCTACAATGAGCAGTTCTTC.

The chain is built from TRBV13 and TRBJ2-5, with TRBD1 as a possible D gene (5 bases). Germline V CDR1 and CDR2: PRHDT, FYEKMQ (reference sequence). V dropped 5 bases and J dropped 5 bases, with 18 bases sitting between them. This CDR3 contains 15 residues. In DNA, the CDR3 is TGTGCCAGCAGCACCAGGGTGTATCGGCAGGAGACCCAGTACTTC. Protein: CASSTRVYRQETQYF.

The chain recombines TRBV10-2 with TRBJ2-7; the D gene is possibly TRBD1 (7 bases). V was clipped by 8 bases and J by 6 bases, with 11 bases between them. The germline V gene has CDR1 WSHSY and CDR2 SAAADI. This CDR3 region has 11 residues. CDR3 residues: CASLQGGEQYF. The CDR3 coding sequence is TGCGCCAGCCTGCAGGGGGGCGAGCAGTACTTC.

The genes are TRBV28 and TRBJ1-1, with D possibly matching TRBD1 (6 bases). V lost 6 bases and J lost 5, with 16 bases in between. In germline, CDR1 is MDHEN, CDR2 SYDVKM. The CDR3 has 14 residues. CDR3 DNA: TGTGCCAGCAGCCTACTCCGCCAGGGGACTGAAGCTTTCTTT. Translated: CASSLLRQGTEAFF.